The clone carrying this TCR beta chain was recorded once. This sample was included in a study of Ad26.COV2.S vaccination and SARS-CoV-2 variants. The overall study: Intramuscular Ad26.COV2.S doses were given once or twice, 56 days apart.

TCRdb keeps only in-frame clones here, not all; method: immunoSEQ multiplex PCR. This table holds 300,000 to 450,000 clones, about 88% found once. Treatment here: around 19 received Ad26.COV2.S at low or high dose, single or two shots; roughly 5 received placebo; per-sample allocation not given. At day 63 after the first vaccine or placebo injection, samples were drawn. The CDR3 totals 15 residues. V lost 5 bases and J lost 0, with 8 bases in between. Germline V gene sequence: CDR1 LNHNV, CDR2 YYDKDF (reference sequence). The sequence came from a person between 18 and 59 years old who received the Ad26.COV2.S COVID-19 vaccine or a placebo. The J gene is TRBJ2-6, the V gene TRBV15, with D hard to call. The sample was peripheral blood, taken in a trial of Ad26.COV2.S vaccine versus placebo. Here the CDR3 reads CATSPRYSGANVLTF. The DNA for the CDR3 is TGTGCCACCAGCCCACGGTACTCTGGGGCCAACGTCCTGACTTTC.